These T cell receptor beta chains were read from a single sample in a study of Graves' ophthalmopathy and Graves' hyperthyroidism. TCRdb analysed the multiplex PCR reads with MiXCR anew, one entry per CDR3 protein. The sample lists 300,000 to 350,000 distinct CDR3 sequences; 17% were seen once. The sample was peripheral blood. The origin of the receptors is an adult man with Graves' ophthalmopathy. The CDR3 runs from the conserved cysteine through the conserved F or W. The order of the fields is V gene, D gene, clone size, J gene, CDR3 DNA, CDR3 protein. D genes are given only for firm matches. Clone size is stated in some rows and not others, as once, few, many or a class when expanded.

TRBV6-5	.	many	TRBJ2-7	TGTGCCAGCAGTTTGTCTCGGGAGATTGCCTACGAGCAGTACTTC	CASSLSREIAYEQYF
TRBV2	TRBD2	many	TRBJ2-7	TGTGCCAGCAGTAGTCCCTCTAGCGGGAGTTCTGCCTACGAGCAGTACTTC	CASSSPSSGSSAYEQYF
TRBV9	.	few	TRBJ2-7	TGTGCCAGCAGCGTAGAATTTCAGCCGATCTACGAGCAGTACTTC	CASSVEFQPIYEQYF
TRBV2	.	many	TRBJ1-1	TGTGCCAGCAGTCAGACTCATACGAACACTGAAGCTTTCTTT	CASSQTHTNTEAFF
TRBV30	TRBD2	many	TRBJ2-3	TGTGCCAGAGATAGCGGGAGGGCCTACACAGATACGCAGTATTTT	CARDSGRAYTDTQYF
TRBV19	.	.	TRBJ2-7	TGTGCCAGTAGTCCTCCAGGACCGAGCTCCTACGAGCAGTACTTC	CASSPPGPSSYEQYF
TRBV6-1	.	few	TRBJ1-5	TGTGCCAGCAGTGAAAGGGCAGGGTCCCACCAGCCCCAGCATTTT	CASSERAGSHQPQHF
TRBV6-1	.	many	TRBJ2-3	TGTGCCAGCAGTCCACGGGGTTACACAGATACGCAGTATTTT	CASSPRGYTDTQYF
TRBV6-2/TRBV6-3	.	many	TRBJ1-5	TGTGCCAGCAGTTTAACCGGGGAATATCAGCCCCAGCATTTT	CASSLTGEYQPQHF
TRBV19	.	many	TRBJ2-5	TGTGCCAGCAAGAGTGAAGAGACCCAGTACTTC	CASKSEETQYF
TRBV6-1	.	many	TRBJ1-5	TGTGCCAGCAGTGGGCTGGTTGCGAGCAATCAGCCCCAGCATTTT	CASSGLVASNQPQHF
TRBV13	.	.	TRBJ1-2	TGTGCCAGCAGCATTGGACAGTCTAACTATGGCTACACCTTC	CASSIGQSNYGYTF
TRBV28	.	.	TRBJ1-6	TGTGCCAGCAGTCCTCATTCGGGCAGTAGATATAATTCACCCCTCCACTTT	CASSPHSGSRYNSPLHF
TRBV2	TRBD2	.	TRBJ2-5	TGTGCCAGCAGGGAAGCTAGCGGGATGATGGAGACCCAGTACTTC	CASREASGMMETQYF
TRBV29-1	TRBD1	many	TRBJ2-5	TGCAGCGTCCAGACAGGGCCGGAAGAGACCCAGTACTTC	CSVQTGPEETQYF
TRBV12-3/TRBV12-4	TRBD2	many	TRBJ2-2	TGTGCCAGCAGTTTGGGCGGGAGGTCGGAATTTACCACCGGGGAGCTGTTTTTT	CASSLGGRSEFTTGELFF
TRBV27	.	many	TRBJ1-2	TGTGCCAGCAGTTTGGGGTATAGTACCTACTCACCAAACTATGGCTACACCTTC	CASSLGYSTYSPNYGYTF
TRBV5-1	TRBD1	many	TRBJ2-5	TGCGCCAGCAGCTTGCAGGGGGCAGGAGAGACCCAGTACTTC	CASSLQGAGETQYF
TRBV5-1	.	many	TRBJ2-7	TGCGCCAGCAGCTTGACAGGGAAACCCTACGAGCAGTACTTC	CASSLTGKPYEQYF
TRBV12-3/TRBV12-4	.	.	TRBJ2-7	TGTGCCAGCAGTCGAGGACCAGCGGTCTACGAGCAGTACTTC	CASSRGPAVYEQYF
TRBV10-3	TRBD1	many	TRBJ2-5	TGTGCCATCAGTCACGGGGACAGGGGGAGAGAGACCCAGTACTTC	CAISHGDRGRETQYF
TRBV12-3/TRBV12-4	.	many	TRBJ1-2	TGTGCCAGCAGTTTTGGGGCGGAAGGATATGGCTACACCTTC	CASSFGAEGYGYTF
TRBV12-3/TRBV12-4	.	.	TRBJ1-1	TGTGCCAGCAGCCGCACTGGTCCCATCGACACTGAAGCTTTCTTT	CASSRTGPIDTEAFF
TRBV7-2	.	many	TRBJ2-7	TGTGCCAGCAGCTTATATGCAGGTCCCTACGAGCAGTACTTC	CASSLYAGPYEQYF
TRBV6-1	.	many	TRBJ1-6	TGTGCCAGCCGGCAAATGAGACTCAATTCACCCCTCCACTTT	CASRQMRLNSPLHF
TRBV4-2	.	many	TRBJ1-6	TGTGCCAGCAGCAAGAGGGAGGGGACCTATGATTCACCCCTCCACTTT	CASSKREGTYDSPLHF
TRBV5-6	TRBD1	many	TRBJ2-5	TGTGCCAGCAGCTTTTACCGGGACAGGGTTGTCGAGACCCAGTACTTC	CASSFYRDRVVETQYF
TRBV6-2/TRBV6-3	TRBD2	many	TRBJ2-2	TGTGCCAGCATCCTAGCGGGGGCGAACACCGGGGAGCTGTTTTTT	CASILAGANTGELFF
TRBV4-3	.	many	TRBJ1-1	TGCGCCAGCAGCCAAGATCGCGGGGAAGCTTTCTTT	CASSQDRGEAFF
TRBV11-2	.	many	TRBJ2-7	TGTGCCAGCAGCTTAGATCCGATGTGGCAGGCCCGCTACGAGCAGTACTTC	CASSLDPMWQARYEQYF
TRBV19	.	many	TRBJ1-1	TGTGCCAGTAGTAGGGCAGGGGACACTGAAGCTTTCTTT	CASSRAGDTEAFF
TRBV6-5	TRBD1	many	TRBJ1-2	TGTGCCAGCAGTCCTGACAGGGCTAACAACTATGGCTACACCTTC	CASSPDRANNYGYTF
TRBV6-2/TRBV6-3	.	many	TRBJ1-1	TGTGCCAGCAGCATAACGTGGGGGGACACTGAAGCTTTCTTT	CASSITWGDTEAFF
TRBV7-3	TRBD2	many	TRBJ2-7	TGTGCCAGCAGCTCCGGTTTTGGGAGCGGGGCCCCCTACGAGCAGTACTTC	CASSSGFGSGAPYEQYF
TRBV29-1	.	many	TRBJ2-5	TGCAGCGTTGGACCAGGGACGGATGAAGAGACCCAGTACTTC	CSVGPGTDEETQYF
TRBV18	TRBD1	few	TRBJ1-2	TGTGCCAGCTCAAATACAGGGGGCGCGCAGGATGGCTACACCTTC	CASSNTGGAQDGYTF